A single sample gave rise to the 22 T cell receptor beta chains below, sequenced in a study of CD8 T cells in Susac syndrome. Reverse transcription of roughly 0.45 to 1 ug RNA used random hexamers. TCRdb reprocessed the immunoSEQ multiplex PCR reads via MiXCR and lists one record per CDR3 protein. The top ten clones hold roughly 0.1% of a sample with about 150,000 distinct CDR3 sequences, about 93% of them seen once. Sequencing used CD4+ T cells from PBMCs. The receptors derive from a human donor with multiple sclerosis.

The rearrangement links TRBV6-1 to TRBJ2-1, with D possibly matching TRBD1 (5 bases). V lost 8 bases to trimming and J lost 5 bases, with 16 bases between them. The V gene's germline CDR1 is MNHNS and CDR2 SASEGT. The CDR3 loop spans 14 amino acids. CDR3: CASPKGQGNNEQFF. CDR3 in DNA: TGTGCCAGCCCCAAGGGGCAGGGAAACAATGAGCAGTTCTTC.

The chain uses TRBV30 and TRBJ1-1, with D possibly matching TRBD1 (5 bases). The V and J ends lost 0 bases and 4 bases respectively, with 9 bases between them. The germline gives CDR1 GTSNPN, CDR2 SVGIG (reference sequence). The CDR3 contains 13 residues. DNA of the CDR3: TGTGCCTGGAGTGTACAGGAGGGCACTGAAGCTTTCTTT. Its protein product is CAWSVQEGTEAFF.

The chain has TRBV5-6 and TRBJ1-2; D is perhaps TRBD1 (6 bases). CDR1 and CDR2 (germline): SGHDT, YYEEEE. The CDR3 contains 16 residues. V gave up 3 bases and J gave up 8 bases, with 23 bases separating them. The CDR3 is CASSSNTGTRIMGYTF. CDR3 sequence (DNA): TGTGCCAGCAGCTCCAACACCGGGACAAGGATTATGGGCTACACCTTC.

The J gene is TRBJ1-2, the V gene TRBV30; D is unresolved. CDR3 length: 12 residues. V lost 7 bases to trimming and J lost 0 bases, with 9 bases between them. Germline V gene sequence: CDR1 GTSNPN, CDR2 SVGIG (reference sequence). This chain's CDR3 is CASAGTNYGYTF. The DNA for the CDR3 is TGTGCCTCAGCCGGGACTAACTATGGCTACACCTTC.

The chain employs TRBV12-3 or TRBV12-4 and TRBJ2-7; 8 bases fit TRBD2. This CDR3 has 15 amino acids. The ends lost 6 bases at V and 7 bases at J; junction bases unmatched: 14. CDR3 nucleotides: TGTGCCAGCAGCCAACTGAGCGGGGGCCAGGGGGAGCAGTACTTC. Translating gives CASSQLSGGQGEQYF.

The V and J genes are TRBV4-1 and TRBJ1-2; tentatively, D is TRBD1 (6 bases). Trimming stripped 4 bases from V and 4 bases from J, with 10 bases between. CDR3 length: 13 amino acids. CDR1 MGHRA and CDR2 YSYEKL come from the germline V gene. The chain's CDR3 is CASSRGGAYGYTF. The CDR3 region has the DNA TGCGCCAGCAGCCGCGGGGGGGCCTATGGCTACACCTTC.

The chain recombines TRBV5-4 with TRBJ2-1; D not certain. The CDR3 consists of 12 residues. Trimming stripped 0 bases from V and 12 bases from J, with 10 bases between. Germline V gene sequence: CDR1 SGHNT, CDR2 YYREEE (reference sequence). The CDR3 DNA follows: TGTGCCAGCAGCTTGGCTAACGGCAGGCAGTTCTTC. This gives the protein CASSLANGRQFF.

This clonotype was detected once. The gene calls are TRBV28 and TRBJ2-5; 11 bases line up with TRBD2. V shed 5 bases, J shed 4 bases, and the junction held 6 bases outside the gene matches. This CDR3 comprises 15 residues. Germline V gene data show CDR1 as MDHEN and CDR2 as SYDVKM. The CDR3 sequence: CASSRSGGAGETQYF. The CDR3 DNA sequence: TGTGCCAGCAGTCGTAGCGGGGGGGCAGGAGAGACCCAGTACTTC.

V gene TRBV28 combines with J gene TRBJ2-2, with D uncertain. Germline V lookup: CDR1 MDHEN, CDR2 SYDVKM. This CDR3 has 13 residues. Between the trimmed V and J ends, which lost 5 bases and 6 bases, there was a span of 10 bases. The CDR3 DNA reads TGTGCCAGCAGTGGGATTTCGGCCGGGGAGCTGTTTTTT. Amino acid sequence: CASSGISAGELFF.

The chain combines TRBV10-3 with TRBJ1-5; 7 bases are shared with TRBD1. The CDR3 extends over 14 amino acids. Trimming at V came to 3 bases and at J to 5 bases, leaving 4 bases not matched to a gene. Germline V CDR1 and CDR2: ENHRY, SYGVKD. CDR3 DNA: TGTGCCATCAGTGAAAGACAGGGCGATCAGCCCCAGCATTTT. It codes for CAISERQGDQPQHF.

The CDR3 nucleotides are TGTGCCAGCACTCTGCGGGGGGGTAGCACAGATACGCAGTATTTT. It specifies CASTLRGGSTDTQYF. The chain couples TRBV12-3 or TRBV12-4 to TRBJ2-3, with 9 bases lining up with TRBD2. V lost 7 bases, J lost 0 bases, and 5 bases stayed unmatched. The CDR3 totals 15 residues.

This clonotype was detected only a few times. V usage is TRBV18 and J usage is TRBJ2-5; D ambiguous. Germline lookup yields CDR1 KGHSH and CDR2 LQKENI. The CDR3 has 17 amino acids. The V and J ends lost 0 bases and 0 bases respectively, with 14 bases between them. The CDR3 nucleotides read TGTGCCAGCTCACCACCGAGTACCACAAAGTACCAAGAGACCCAGTACTTC. Translation: CASSPPSTTKYQETQYF.

A note on this clonotype: A junction boundary mismatches the germline segment, possibly from a read error. The chain links TRBV18 to TRBJ1-2, with D uncertain. CDR1 KGHSH and CDR2 LQKENI come from the germline V gene. The CDR3 is made up of 15 amino acids. The CDR3 here is CASSPPNRTKYGYTF. CDR3 nucleotides: TGTGCCAGCTCACCACCCAACAGAACTAAATATGGCTACACCTTC.

The J gene is TRBJ2-5, the V gene TRBV2; 7 bases agree with TRBD2. The length of the CDR3 is 15 residues. The V gene's germline CDR1 is SNHLY and CDR2 FYNNEI. V trimming: 1 base; J trimming: 2 bases; junction bases outside the gene matches: 4. The CDR3 sequence: CASSEGGSHQETQYF. The CDR3 nucleotides are TGTGCCAGCAGTGAAGGCGGGAGTCATCAAGAGACCCAGTACTTC.

The J gene is TRBJ2-7, the V gene TRBV7-2; TRBD2 agrees at 7 bases. CDR3 length: 17 residues. J lost 3 bases, V lost 5 bases, and 16 bases had no gene match. Germline CDR1 and CDR2: SGHTA and FQGNSA. CDR3 amino acids: CASSRSTRGGGSYEQYF. CDR3 nucleotides: TGTGCCAGCAGCCGATCAACTCGCGGGGGTGGCAGCTACGAGCAGTACTTC.

This clonotype was picked up one time. V and J are TRBV7-2 and TRBJ1-5, with D hard to call. Germline-derived CDR1 and CDR2 are SGHTA and FQGNSA. Trimming stripped 8 bases from V and 1 base from J, with 9 bases between. The CDR3 extends over 13 amino acids. The CDR3 sequence is CASGLSSNQPQHF. CDR3 in DNA: TGTGCCAGCGGCCTATCGAGCAATCAGCCCCAGCATTTT. The whole variable domain, remainder taken from reference TRBV7-2 and TRBJ1-5, is GAGVSQSPSNKVTEKGKDVELRCDPISGHTALYWYRQSLGQGLEFLIYFQGNSAPDKSGLPSDRFSAERTGGSVSTLTIQRTQQEDSAVYLCASGLSSNQPQHFGDGTRLSIL.

The chain uses TRBV20-1 and TRBJ2-5, with 8 bases fitting TRBD2. The CDR3 length is 18 residues. V gave up 3 bases and J gave up 5 bases; unmatched junction bases: 20. The germline V gene has CDR1 DFQATT and CDR2 SNEGSKA (reference sequence). The CDR3 here is CSASGESAGGGGRETQYF. The DNA of the CDR3 is TGCAGTGCTAGTGGAGAGTCTGCGGGAGGTGGGGGACGGGAGACCCAGTACTTC.

The V and J genes are TRBV2 and TRBJ2-7; a weak D match, TRBD2 (6 bases). The V gene's germline CDR1 is SNHLY and CDR2 FYNNEI. Trimming took 6 bases from V and 3 from J, leaving 9 bases between them. The CDR3 is made up of 12 amino acids. CDR3 loop: CASREDYYEQYF. Here the CDR3 DNA reads TGTGCCAGCAGGGAGGACTACTACGAGCAGTACTTC.

The chain is built from TRBV2 and TRBJ1-6, with D tentatively TRBD1 (6 bases). Trimming removed 8 bases from V and 9 bases from J, with 14 bases in between. CDR3 length: 13 amino acids. The V gene's germline CDR1 is SNHLY and CDR2 FYNNEI. CDR3 sequence: CASGGPGTSPLHF. The CDR3 DNA sequence: TGTGCCAGCGGGGGGCCGGGGACTTCACCCCTCCACTTT. Full variable domain (missing parts from reference TRBV2 and TRBJ1-6): EPEVTQTPSHQVTQMGQEVILRCVPISNHLYFYWYRQILGQKVEFLVSFYNNEISEKSEIFDDQFSVERPDGSNFTLKIRSTKLEDSAMYFCASGGPGTSPLHFGNGTRLTVT.

V and J are TRBV18 and TRBJ1-2, with 8 bases fitting TRBD1. V shed 3 bases, J shed 1 base, and the junction held 4 bases outside the gene matches. Germline loops: CDR1 KGHSH, CDR2 LQKENI. This CDR3 spans 15 amino acids. CDR3 in amino acids: CASSPDREHNYGYTF. The DNA for the CDR3 is TGTGCCAGCTCACCGGACAGGGAGCATAACTATGGCTACACCTTC.

The J gene is TRBJ1-4, the V gene TRBV2, with D possibly being TRBD1 (6 bases). Trimming took 4 bases from V and 6 from J, leaving 12 bases between them. The CDR3 loop spans 14 amino acids. Per the germline V gene, CDR1 is SNHLY and CDR2 is FYNNEI. The CDR3 DNA reads TGTGCCAGCAGTGCCAGGGGAGTCGATGAAAAACTGTTTTTT. This gives the protein CASSARGVDEKLFF.

The genes are TRBV10-3 and TRBJ2-2; D gene uncertain. CDR3 length equals 13 residues. Per the germline V gene, CDR1 is ENHRY and CDR2 is SYGVKD. V shed 9 bases and J shed 7 bases, with 15 bases lying between them. CDR3 amino acids: CAIRPSDGGELFF. The DNA of the CDR3 is TGTGCCATAAGACCTTCGGACGGCGGGGAGCTGTTTTTT.